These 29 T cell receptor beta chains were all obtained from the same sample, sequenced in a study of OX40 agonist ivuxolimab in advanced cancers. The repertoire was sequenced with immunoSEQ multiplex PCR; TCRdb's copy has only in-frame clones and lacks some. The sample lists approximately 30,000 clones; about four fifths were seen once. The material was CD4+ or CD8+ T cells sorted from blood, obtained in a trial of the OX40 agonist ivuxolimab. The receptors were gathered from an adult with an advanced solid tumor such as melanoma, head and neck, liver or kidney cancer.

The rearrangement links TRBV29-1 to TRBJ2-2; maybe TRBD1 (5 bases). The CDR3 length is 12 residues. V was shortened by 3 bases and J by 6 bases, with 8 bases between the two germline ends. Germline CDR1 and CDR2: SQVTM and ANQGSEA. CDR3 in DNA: TGCAGCGTTGAGGGGCTGGCCGGGGAGCTGTTTTTT. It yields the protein CSVEGLAGELFF.

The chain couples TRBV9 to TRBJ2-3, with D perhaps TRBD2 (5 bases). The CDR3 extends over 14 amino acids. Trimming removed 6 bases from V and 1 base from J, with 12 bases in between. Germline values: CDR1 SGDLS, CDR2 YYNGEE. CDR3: CASTPSGGTDTQYF. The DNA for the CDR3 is TGTGCCAGCACCCCTTCCGGGGGCACAGATACGCAGTATTTT.

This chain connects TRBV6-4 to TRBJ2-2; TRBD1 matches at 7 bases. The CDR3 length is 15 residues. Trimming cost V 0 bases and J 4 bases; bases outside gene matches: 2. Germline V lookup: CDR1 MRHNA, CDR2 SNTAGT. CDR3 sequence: CASSDSTGSTGELFF. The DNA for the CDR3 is TGTGCCAGCAGTGACTCGACAGGGAGCACCGGGGAGCTGTTTTTT.

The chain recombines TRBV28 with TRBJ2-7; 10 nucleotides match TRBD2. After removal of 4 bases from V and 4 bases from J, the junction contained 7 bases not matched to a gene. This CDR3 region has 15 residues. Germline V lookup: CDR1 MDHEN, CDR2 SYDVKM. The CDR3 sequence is CASSYQLSGRYEQYF. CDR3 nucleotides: TGTGCCAGCAGTTATCAACTTAGCGGGAGGTACGAGCAGTACTTC.

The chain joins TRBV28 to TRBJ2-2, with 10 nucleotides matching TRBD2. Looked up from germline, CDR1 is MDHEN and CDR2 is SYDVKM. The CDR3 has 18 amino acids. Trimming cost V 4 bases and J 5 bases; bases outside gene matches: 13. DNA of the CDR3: TGTGCCAGCAGTTCCCCCCCGACTAGCGGGCCCGAGACCGGGGAGCTGTTTTTT. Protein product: CASSSPPTSGPETGELFF.

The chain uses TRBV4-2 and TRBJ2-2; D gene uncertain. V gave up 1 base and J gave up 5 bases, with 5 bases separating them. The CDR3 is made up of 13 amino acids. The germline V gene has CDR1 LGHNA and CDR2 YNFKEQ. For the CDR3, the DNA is TGTGCCAGCAGCCAAGGGGGAACCGGGGAGCTGTTTTTT. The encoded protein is CASSQGGTGELFF.

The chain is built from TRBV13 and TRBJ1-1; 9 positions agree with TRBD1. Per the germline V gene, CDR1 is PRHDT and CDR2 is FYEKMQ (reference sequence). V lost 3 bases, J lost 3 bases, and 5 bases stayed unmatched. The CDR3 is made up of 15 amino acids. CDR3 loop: CASSFTGGGHTEAFF. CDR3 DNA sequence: TGTGCCAGCAGCTTCACAGGGGGCGGTCACACTGAAGCTTTCTTT.

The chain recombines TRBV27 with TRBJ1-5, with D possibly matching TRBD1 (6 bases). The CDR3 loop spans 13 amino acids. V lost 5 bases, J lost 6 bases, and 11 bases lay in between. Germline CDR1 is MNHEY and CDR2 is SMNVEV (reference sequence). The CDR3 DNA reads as TGTGCCAGCAGTATCCACAGGGCTCAGCCCCAGCATTTT. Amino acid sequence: CASSIHRAQPQHF.

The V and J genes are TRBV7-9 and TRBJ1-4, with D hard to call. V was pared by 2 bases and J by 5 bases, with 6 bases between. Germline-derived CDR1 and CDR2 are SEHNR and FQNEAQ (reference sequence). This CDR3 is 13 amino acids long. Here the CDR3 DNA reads TGTGCCAGCAGCTTAAGCGCAAATGAAAAACTGTTTTTT. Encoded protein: CASSLSANEKLFF.

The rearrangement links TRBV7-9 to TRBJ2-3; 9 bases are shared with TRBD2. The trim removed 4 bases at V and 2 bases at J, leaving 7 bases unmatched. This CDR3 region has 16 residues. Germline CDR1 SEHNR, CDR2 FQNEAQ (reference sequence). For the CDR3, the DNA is TGTGCCAGCAGCTCCCAGCTAGCGGGAATCACAGATACGCAGTATTTT. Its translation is CASSSQLAGITDTQYF.

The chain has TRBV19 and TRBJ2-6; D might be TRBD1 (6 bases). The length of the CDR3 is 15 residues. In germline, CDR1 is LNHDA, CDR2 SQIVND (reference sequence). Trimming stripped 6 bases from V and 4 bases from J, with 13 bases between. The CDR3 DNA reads TGTGCCAGTAGAGATACAGGGAGCGGGGCCAACGTCCTGACTTTC. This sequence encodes CASRDTGSGANVLTF.

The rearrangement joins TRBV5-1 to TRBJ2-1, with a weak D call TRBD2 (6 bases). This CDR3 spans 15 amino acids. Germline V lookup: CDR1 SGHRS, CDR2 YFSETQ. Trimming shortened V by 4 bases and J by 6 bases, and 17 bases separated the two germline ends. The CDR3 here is CASSLTGAGINEQFF. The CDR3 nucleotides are TGCGCCAGCAGCCTAACGGGAGCAGGAATCAATGAGCAGTTCTTC. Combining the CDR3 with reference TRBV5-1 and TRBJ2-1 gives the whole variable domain KAGVTQTPRYLIKTRGQQVTLSCSPISGHRSVSWYQQTPGQGLQFLFEYFSETQRNKGNFPGRFSGRQFSNSRSEMNVSTLELGDSALYLCASSLTGAGINEQFFGPGTRLTVL.

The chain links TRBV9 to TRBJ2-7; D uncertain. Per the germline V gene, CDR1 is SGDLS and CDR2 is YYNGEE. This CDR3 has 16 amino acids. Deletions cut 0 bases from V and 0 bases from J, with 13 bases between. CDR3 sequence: CASSVGAVTRSYEQYF. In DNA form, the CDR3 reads TGTGCCAGCAGCGTAGGGGCAGTCACCCGCTCCTACGAGCAGTACTTC.

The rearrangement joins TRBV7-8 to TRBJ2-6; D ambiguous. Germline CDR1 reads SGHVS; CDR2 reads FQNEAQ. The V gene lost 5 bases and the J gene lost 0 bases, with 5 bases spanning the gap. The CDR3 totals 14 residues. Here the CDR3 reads CASSPNSGANVLTF. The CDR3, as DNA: TGTGCCAGCAGCCCTAACTCTGGGGCCAACGTCCTGACTTTC.

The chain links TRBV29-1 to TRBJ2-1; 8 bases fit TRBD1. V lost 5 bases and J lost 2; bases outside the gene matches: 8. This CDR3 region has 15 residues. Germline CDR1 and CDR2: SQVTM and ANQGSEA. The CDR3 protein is CSVLQTGVPYNEQFF. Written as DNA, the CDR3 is TGCAGCGTTCTACAGACAGGGGTTCCCTACAATGAGCAGTTCTTC.

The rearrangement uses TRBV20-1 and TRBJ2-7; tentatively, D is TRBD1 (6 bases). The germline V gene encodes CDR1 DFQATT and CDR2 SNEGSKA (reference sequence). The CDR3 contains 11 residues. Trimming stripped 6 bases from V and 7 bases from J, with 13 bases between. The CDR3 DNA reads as TGCAGTGCCCTCAGGGGAAGGGAGCAGTACTTC. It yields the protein CSALRGREQYF.

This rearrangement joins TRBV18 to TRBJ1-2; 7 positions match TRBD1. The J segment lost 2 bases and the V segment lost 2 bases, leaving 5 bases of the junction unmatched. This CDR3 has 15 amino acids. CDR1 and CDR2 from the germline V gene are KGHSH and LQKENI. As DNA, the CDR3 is TGTGCCAGCTCACCAGACAGGGTTGGGAACTATGGCTACACCTTC. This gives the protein CASSPDRVGNYGYTF.

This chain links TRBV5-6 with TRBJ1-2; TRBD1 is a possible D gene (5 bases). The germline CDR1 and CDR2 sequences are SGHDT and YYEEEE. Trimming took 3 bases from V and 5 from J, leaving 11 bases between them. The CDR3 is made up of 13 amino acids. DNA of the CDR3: TGTGCCAGCAGCTGGGGGACCAGTTATGGCTACACCTTC. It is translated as CASSWGTSYGYTF. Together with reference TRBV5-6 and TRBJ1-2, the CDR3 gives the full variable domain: DAGVTQSPTHLIKTRGQQVTLRCSPKSGHDTVSWYQQALGQGPQFIFQYYEEEERQRGNFPDRFSGHQFPNYSSELNVNALLLGDSALYLCASSWGTSYGYTFGSGTRLTVV.

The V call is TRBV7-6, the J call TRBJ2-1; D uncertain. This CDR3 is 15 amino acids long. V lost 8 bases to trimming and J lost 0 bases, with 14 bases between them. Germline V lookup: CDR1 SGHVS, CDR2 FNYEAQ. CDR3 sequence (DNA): TGTGCCAGCGGCTCAGAGGCCAGCTCCTACAATGAGCAGTTCTTC. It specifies CASGSEASSYNEQFF. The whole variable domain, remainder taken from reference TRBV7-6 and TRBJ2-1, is GAGVSQSPRYKVTKRGQDVALRCDPISGHVSLYWYRQALGQGPEFLTYFNYEAQQDKSGLPNDRFSAERPEGSISTLTIQRTEQRDSAMYRCASGSEASSYNEQFFGPGTRLTVL.

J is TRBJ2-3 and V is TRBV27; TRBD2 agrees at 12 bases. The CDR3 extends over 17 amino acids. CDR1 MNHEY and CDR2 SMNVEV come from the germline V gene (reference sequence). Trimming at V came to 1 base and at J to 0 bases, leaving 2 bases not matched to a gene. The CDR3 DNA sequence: TGTGCCAGCAGTTTATTCGGACTAGCGGGAAGCACAGATACGCAGTATTTT. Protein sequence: CASSLFGLAGSTDTQYF.

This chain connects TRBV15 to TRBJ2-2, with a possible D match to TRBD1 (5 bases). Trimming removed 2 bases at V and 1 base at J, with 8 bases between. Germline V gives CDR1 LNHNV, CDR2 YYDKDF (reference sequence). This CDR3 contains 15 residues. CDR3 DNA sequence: TGTGCCACCAGCAGAACAACAGGGAACACCGGGGAGCTGTTTTTT. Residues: CATSRTTGNTGELFF.

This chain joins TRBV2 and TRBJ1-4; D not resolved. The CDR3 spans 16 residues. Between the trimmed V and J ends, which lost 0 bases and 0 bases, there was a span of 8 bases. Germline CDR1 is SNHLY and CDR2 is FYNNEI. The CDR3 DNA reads TGTGCCAGCAGTGAAGCCGGCGGTGCAACTAATGAAAAACTGTTTTTT. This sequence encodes CASSEAGGATNEKLFF.

The CDR3: CASSHSGIPYEQYF. For the CDR3, the DNA is TGTGCCAGCAGCCATAGCGGGATTCCCTACGAGCAGTACTTC. The chain combines TRBV11-2 with TRBJ2-7; 8 positions agree with TRBD2. The germline V gene has CDR1 SGHAT and CDR2 FQNNGV. After removal of 5 bases from V and 2 bases from J, the junction contained 5 bases not matched to a gene. CDR3 size: 14 residues.

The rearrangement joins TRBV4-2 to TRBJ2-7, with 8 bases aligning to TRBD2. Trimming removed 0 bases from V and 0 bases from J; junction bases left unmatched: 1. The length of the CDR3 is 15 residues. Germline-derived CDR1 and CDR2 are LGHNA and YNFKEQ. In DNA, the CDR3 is TGTGCCAGCAGCCAAGAAAGCGGGAGCTCCTACGAGCAGTACTTC. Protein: CASSQESGSSYEQYF.

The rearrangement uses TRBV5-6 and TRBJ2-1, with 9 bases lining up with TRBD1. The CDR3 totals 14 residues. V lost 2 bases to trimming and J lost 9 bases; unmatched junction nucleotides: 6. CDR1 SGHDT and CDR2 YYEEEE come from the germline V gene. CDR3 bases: TGTGCCAGCAGCTTAGGACAGGGGTGGGGTGAGCAGTTCTTC. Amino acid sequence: CASSLGQGWGEQFF.

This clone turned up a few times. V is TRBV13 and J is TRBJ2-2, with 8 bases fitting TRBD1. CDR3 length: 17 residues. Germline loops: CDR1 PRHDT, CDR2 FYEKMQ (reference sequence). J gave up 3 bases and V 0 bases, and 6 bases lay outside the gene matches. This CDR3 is CASSLGHRGSDTGELFF. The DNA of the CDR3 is TGTGCCAGCAGCTTAGGCCACAGGGGGTCGGACACCGGGGAGCTGTTTTTT.

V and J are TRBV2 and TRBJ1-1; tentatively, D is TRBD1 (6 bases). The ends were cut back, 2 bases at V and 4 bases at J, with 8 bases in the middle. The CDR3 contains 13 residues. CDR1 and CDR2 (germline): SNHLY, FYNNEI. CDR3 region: CASSEKGGTEAFF. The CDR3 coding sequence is TGTGCCAGCAGTGAAAAGGGGGGCACTGAAGCTTTCTTT.

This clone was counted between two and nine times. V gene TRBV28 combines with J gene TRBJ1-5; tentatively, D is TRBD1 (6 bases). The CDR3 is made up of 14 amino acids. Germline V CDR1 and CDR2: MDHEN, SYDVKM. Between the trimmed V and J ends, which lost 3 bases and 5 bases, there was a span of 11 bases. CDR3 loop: CASSFPRGDQPQHF. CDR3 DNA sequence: TGTGCCAGCAGTTTCCCCAGGGGCGATCAGCCCCAGCATTTT.

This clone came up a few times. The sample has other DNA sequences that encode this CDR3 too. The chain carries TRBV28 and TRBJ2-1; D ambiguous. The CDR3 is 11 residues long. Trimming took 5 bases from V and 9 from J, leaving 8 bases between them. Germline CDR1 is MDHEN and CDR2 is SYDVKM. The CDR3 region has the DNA TGTGCCAGCAGTCCGTCCGGTGAGCAGTTCTTC. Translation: CASSPSGEQFF.